The 29 T cell receptor beta chains below all came from one sample that was sequenced in a study of T cell clones after liver transplantation. Sequenced by immunoSEQ multiplex PCR; TCRdb stores in-frame clones only, minus some. The table includes tens of thousands of clones, about 93% detected once. Sample: CD8+ T cells from blood, taken approximately 25 months after liver transplant. All receptors come from a human patient who received a liver transplant. Some of the T cells might come from the graft donor.

V and J are TRBV7-9 and TRBJ2-2, with 8 bases identical to TRBD1. Germline CDR1 and CDR2: SEHNR and FQNEAQ (reference sequence). The CDR3 is 19 amino acids. V shed 5 bases, J shed 6 bases, and the junction held 20 bases outside the gene matches. DNA of the CDR3: TGTGCCAGCAGCGACTCGTCACAGGGGGTGATGATGTGGGCCGGGGAGCTGTTTTTT. This translates into CASSDSSQGVMMWAGELFF.

The chain is built from TRBV2 and TRBJ2-7; 7 bases are a match to TRBD2. V lost 8 bases, J lost 0 bases, and 13 bases stayed unmatched. CDR3 size: 16 residues. CDR1 is SNHLY, CDR2 FYNNEI, per germline. For the CDR3, the DNA is TGTGCCAGCTGGGTCGCTAGCGGAGGCCTCTCCTACGAGCAGTACTTC. This gives the protein CASWVASGGLSYEQYF.

CDR3 DNA sequence: TGTGCCAGCAGTTTGGAGCGGAATGAGCAGTTCTTC. The encoded protein is CASSLERNEQFF. This chain connects TRBV7-9 to TRBJ2-1, with D perhaps TRBD2 (5 bases). V lost 6 bases to trimming and J lost 7 bases, with 10 bases between them. The CDR3 has 12 residues. The germline CDR1 and CDR2 sequences are SEHNR and FQNEAQ (reference sequence).

This clone showed up just once. This chain links TRBV5-4 with TRBJ2-3; D is possibly TRBD1 or TRBD2 (7 bases each). The germline V gene has CDR1 SGHNT and CDR2 YYREEE (reference sequence). This CDR3 spans 15 amino acids. V gave up 5 bases and J gave up 3 bases, with 16 bases separating them. The CDR3 DNA follows: TGTGCCAGCAGTTACAGGGGAGGGAGGACAGATACGCAGTATTTT. It codes for CASSYRGGRTDTQYF.

The count of this clone is one. The rearrangement joins TRBV1 to TRBJ2-1; TRBD2, as called in the table, went unchecked against the DNA. TRBV1 is assigned pseudogene status. The CDR3 is 15 amino acids. CDR3: CTSSRSGTFYNEQFF. The CDR3 DNA follows: TGCACCAGCAGCCGTAGCGGGACCTTTTACAATGAGCAGTTCTTC.

The rearrangement links TRBV2 to TRBJ2-1; 7 nucleotides match TRBD2. Germline loops: CDR1 SNHLY, CDR2 FYNNEI. The ends lost 6 bases at V and 9 bases at J; junction bases unmatched: 17. This CDR3 region has 16 residues. CDR3 amino acids: CASRPSGTTPLSEQFF. The CDR3 DNA reads TGTGCCAGCAGGCCGTCCGGGACTACCCCGTTGAGTGAGCAGTTCTTC.

The chain links TRBV7-9 to TRBJ1-3, with D perhaps matching TRBD1 (5 bases). V gave up 7 bases and J gave up 0 bases, with 19 bases separating them. CDR1 and CDR2 (germline): SEHNR, FQNEAQ (reference sequence). The CDR3 spans 17 residues. The CDR3 is CASIPPTGTRSGNTIYF. The CDR3 DNA follows: TGTGCCAGCATCCCCCCGACGGGGACTCGCTCTGGAAACACCATATATTTT.

V usage is TRBV4-2 and J usage is TRBJ2-1; 11 nucleotides align to TRBD2. The V gene's germline CDR1 is LGHNA and CDR2 YNFKEQ. This CDR3 spans 14 amino acids. Trimming at V came to 2 bases and at J to 8 bases, leaving 2 bases not matched to a gene. The CDR3 here is CASSQLAGGHEQFF. CDR3 DNA sequence: TGTGCCAGCAGCCAACTAGCGGGAGGTCATGAGCAGTTCTTC.

The chain is built from TRBV15 and TRBJ1-1; no reliable D call. The V gene lost 0 bases and the J gene lost 4 bases, with 18 bases spanning the gap. The CDR3 contains 17 residues. From germline, CDR1 is LNHNV and CDR2 YYDKDF (reference sequence). The CDR3 protein is CATSRDPGMDGVTEAFF. In nucleotides, the CDR3 is TGTGCCACCAGCAGAGATCCGGGGATGGATGGTGTCACTGAAGCTTTCTTT. The entire variable domain, with the rest obtained from reference TRBV15 and TRBJ1-1, is as follows: DAMVIQNPRYQVTQFGKPVTLSCSQTLNHNVMYWYQQKSSQAPKLLFHYYDKDFNNEADTPDNFQSRRPNTSFCFLDIRSPGLGDTAMYLCATSRDPGMDGVTEAFFGQGTRLTVV.

This chain joins TRBV7-6 and TRBJ2-2; D call uncertain. The germline V gene has CDR1 SGHVS and CDR2 FNYEAQ. The CDR3 is 12 residues long. V lost 3 bases to trimming and J lost 1 base, with 0 bases between them. As DNA, the CDR3 is TGTGCCAGCAGCTTGAACACCGGGGAGCTGTTTTTT. This codes for CASSLNTGELFF. The full variable domain, its missing parts supplied by reference TRBV7-6 and TRBJ2-2, is GAGVSQSPRYKVTKRGQDVALRCDPISGHVSLYWYRQALGQGPEFLTYFNYEAQQDKSGLPNDRFSAERPEGSISTLTIQRTEQRDSAMYRCASSLNTGELFFGEGSRLTVL.

This chain links TRBV7-6 with TRBJ2-3, with D tentatively TRBD2 (7 bases). Trimming removed 2 bases from V and 5 bases from J, with 17 bases in between. The CDR3 extends over 16 amino acids. Germline CDR1 SGHVS, CDR2 FNYEAQ. The CDR3 nucleotides are TGTGCCAGCAGCTTAAGGGGGAGGGCTTTCGTAGATACGCAGTATTTT. It is translated as CASSLRGRAFVDTQYF.

This rearrangement joins TRBV4-1 to TRBJ2-7, with 7 bases that match TRBD1. Germline V lookup: CDR1 MGHRA, CDR2 YSYEKL. The CDR3 runs 15 residues. Trimming cost V 4 bases and J 6 bases; bases outside gene matches: 12. CDR3 sequence reads: CASSLRGTETAEQYF. The CDR3 nucleotides read TGCGCCAGCAGCCTCCGAGGGACAGAGACAGCCGAGCAGTACTTC.

The chain joins TRBV10-3 to TRBJ2-3, with 10 bases fitting TRBD2. Germline CDR1 and CDR2: ENHRY and SYGVKD. V trimming: 6 bases; J trimming: 5 bases; junction bases outside the gene matches: 8. The CDR3 loop spans 15 amino acids. The CDR3 sequence: CAIRRASGRQDTQYF. The CDR3 DNA reads as TGTGCCATCAGGAGGGCTAGCGGGAGACAAGATACGCAGTATTTT.

A word on this clone: The CDR3 does not end in the conserved phenylalanine or tryptophan, so this is likely a read error. It is unclear where the CDR3 begins or ends on the DNA, so no DNA is shown, and the CDR3 is as TCRdb lists it. This chain uses TRBV7-6 with TRBJ2-4; TRBD1 was called by the table and not checked on the DNA. In germline, CDR1 is SGHVS, CDR2 FNYEAQ. The CDR3 is 12 amino acids in total, end residues counted. CDR3 sequence reads: CASSLARNRVLV.

This clone was seen a single time. The gene calls are TRBV2 and TRBJ2-7; D is possibly TRBD2 (5 bases). The V and J ends lost 3 bases and 4 bases respectively, with 16 bases between them. Germline CDR1 SNHLY, CDR2 FYNNEI. This CDR3 has 15 amino acids. CDR3 nucleotide sequence: TGTGCCAGCAGTGAGAGGGAGTCTGCTCCTTACGAGCAGTACTTC. This codes for CASSERESAPYEQYF.

The chain uses TRBV7-9 and TRBJ1-1; D is undetermined. Germline-derived CDR1 and CDR2 are SEHNR and FQNEAQ (reference sequence). CDR3 size: 12 residues. V lost 5 bases to trimming and J lost 0 bases, with 4 bases between them. The CDR3 region is CASSPMNTEAFF. DNA for the CDR3: TGTGCCAGCAGCCCTATGAACACTGAAGCTTTCTTT.

V usage is TRBV29-1 and J usage is TRBJ2-5, with TRBD2 as a possible D gene (6 bases). Trimming removed 3 bases at V and 2 bases at J, with 13 bases between. The germline V gene encodes CDR1 SQVTM and CDR2 ANQGSEA. The CDR3 loop spans 14 amino acids. The CDR3 protein is CSVDAGLPQETQYF. The CDR3 DNA follows: TGCAGCGTTGATGCCGGACTACCACAAGAGACCCAGTACTTC.

The CDR3 reads CASNRDSYNEQFF. The CDR3 DNA reads as TGTGCCAGCAACAGGGACTCCTACAATGAGCAGTTCTTC. The J gene is TRBJ2-1, the V gene TRBV6-1; weak D call: TRBD1 (6 bases). V lost 7 bases, J lost 0 bases, and 7 bases lay in between. The CDR3 covers 13 residues. Germline V lookup: CDR1 MNHNS, CDR2 SASEGT.

The chain joins TRBV6-5 to TRBJ2-7, with D possibly being TRBD1 or TRBD2 (5 bases each). From germline, CDR1 is MNHEY and CDR2 SVGAGI. The V and J ends lost 6 bases and 4 bases respectively, with 19 bases between them. This CDR3 contains 15 residues. CDR3 sequence reads: CASRNGAGQLYEQYF. CDR3 nucleotides: TGTGCCAGCAGAAACGGGGCAGGGCAATTGTACGAGCAGTACTTC.

This chain links TRBV19 with TRBJ1-5, with D uncertain. CDR3 length: 14 amino acids. Germline V gene sequence: CDR1 LNHDA, CDR2 SQIVND (reference sequence). Trimming pared 3 bases from V and 6 bases from J, leaving 12 bases between. Here the CDR3 reads CASSIRDRGQPQHF. As DNA, the CDR3 is TGTGCCAGTAGTATTCGGGATAGAGGTCAGCCCCAGCATTTT. Combining the CDR3 with reference TRBV19 and TRBJ1-5 gives the whole variable domain DGGITQSPKYLFRKEGQNVTLSCEQNLNHDAMYWYRQDPGQGLRLIYYSQIVNDFQKGDIAEGYSVSREKKESFPLTVTSAQKNPTAFYLCASSIRDRGQPQHFGDGTRLSIL.

This sequence joins TRBV5-1 and TRBJ2-7; 15 bases map to TRBD2. This CDR3 has 17 amino acids. Looked up from germline, CDR1 is SGHRS and CDR2 is YFSETQ. The V and J ends lost 4 bases and 7 bases, in that order; junction bases with no gene match: 12. The CDR3 sequence: CASSVSLPGLAGGEQYF. The CDR3 DNA reads TGCGCCAGCAGCGTGTCACTCCCGGGACTAGCGGGAGGAGAGCAGTACTTC. The whole variable domain, remainder taken from reference TRBV5-1 and TRBJ2-7, is KAGVTQTPRYLIKTRGQQVTLSCSPISGHRSVSWYQQTPGQGLQFLFEYFSETQRNKGNFPGRFSGRQFSNSRSEMNVSTLELGDSALYLCASSVSLPGLAGGEQYFGPGTRLTVT.

The V call is TRBV19, the J call TRBJ2-3; a weak D match, TRBD2 (5 bases). Trimming stripped 3 bases from V and 3 bases from J, with 13 bases between. Germline assignment: CDR1 LNHDA and CDR2 SQIVND (reference sequence). CDR3 length equals 15 residues. The CDR3 sequence is CASSILRASTDTQYF. As DNA, the CDR3 is TGTGCCAGTAGTATCCTGAGGGCCTCTACAGATACGCAGTATTTT.

This rearrangement joins TRBV27 to TRBJ2-5; either TRBD1 or TRBD2 may supply D (5 bases each). V was clipped by 1 base and J by 7 bases, with 10 bases between them. This CDR3 has 13 residues. Germline V gene lookup returns CDR1 MNHEY and CDR2 SMNVEV (reference sequence). The CDR3 DNA is TGTGCCAGCAGTTTATTGGGACGAGGGACCCAGTACTTC. Amino acids: CASSLLGRGTQYF.

This sequence joins TRBV4-3 and TRBJ2-7; 9 nucleotides line up with TRBD1. The germline V gene has CDR1 LGHNA and CDR2 YSLEER. The CDR3 consists of 15 residues. With V trimmed by 6 bases and J by 2 bases, 8 bases remained unmatched. CDR3 loop: CASSSNRGPAYEQYF. In DNA form, the CDR3 reads TGCGCCAGCAGTTCCAACAGGGGGCCGGCCTACGAGCAGTACTTC.

The chain carries TRBV28 and TRBJ2-7; 7 bases map to TRBD2. The V and J ends lost 6 bases and 1 base, in that order; junction bases with no gene match: 12. The CDR3 consists of 16 residues. Looked up from germline, CDR1 is MDHEN and CDR2 is SYDVKM. Here the CDR3 DNA reads TGTGCCAGCAGACCGCGGGTTGGCGGGGGATCCTACGAGCAGTACTTC. It yields the protein CASRPRVGGGSYEQYF.

The chain has TRBV14 and TRBJ2-5; D is ambiguous. CDR3 length equals 14 residues. Deletions cut 1 base from V and 2 bases from J, with 8 bases between. Germline assignment: CDR1 SGHDN and CDR2 FVKESK. CDR3 nucleotides: TGTGCCAGCAGCCAAGCGGTGGGACAAGAGACCCAGTACTTC. Its protein product is CASSQAVGQETQYF.

The chain combines TRBV27 with TRBJ1-1, with 12 bases aligning to TRBD1. The germline CDR1 and CDR2 sequences are MNHEY and SMNVEV (reference sequence). CDR3 length equals 15 residues. The trim removed 5 bases at V and 6 bases at J, leaving 7 bases unmatched. This CDR3 is CASSPSGTGGAEAFF. The DNA for the CDR3 is TGTGCCAGCAGTCCCAGCGGGACAGGGGGCGCTGAAGCTTTCTTT.

V and J are TRBV7-9 and TRBJ2-2; D is uncertain. V lost 5 bases and J lost 0, with 10 bases in between. Germline CDR1 and CDR2: SEHNR and FQNEAQ (reference sequence). This CDR3 is built from 15 residues. The CDR3 DNA follows: TGTGCCAGCAGCCACACCCAATCGAACACCGGGGAGCTGTTTTTT. Protein product: CASSHTQSNTGELFF.

CDR3 amino acids: CASSPQSSYEQYF. CDR3 DNA sequence: TGTGCCAGCAGCCCTCAGAGCTCCTACGAGCAGTACTTC. The J gene is TRBJ2-7, the V gene TRBV13; D is unresolved. Germline lookup yields CDR1 PRHDT and CDR2 FYEKMQ (reference sequence). V dropped 5 bases and J dropped 0 bases, with 8 bases sitting between them. This CDR3 is built from 13 residues.